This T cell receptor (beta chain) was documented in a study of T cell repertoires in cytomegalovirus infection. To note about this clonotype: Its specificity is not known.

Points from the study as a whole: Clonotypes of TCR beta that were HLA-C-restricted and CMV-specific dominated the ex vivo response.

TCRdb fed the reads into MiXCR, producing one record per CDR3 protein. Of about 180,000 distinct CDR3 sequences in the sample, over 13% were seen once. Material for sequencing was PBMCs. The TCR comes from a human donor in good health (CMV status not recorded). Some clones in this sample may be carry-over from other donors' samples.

CDR3 DNA: TGCGCCAGCAGCAATATTGGGGGTGACGAGCAGTACTTC. This translates into CASSNIGGDEQYF. This chain links TRBV5-1 with TRBJ2-7; TRBD1 or TRBD2 may be the D gene (5 bases each). The V and J ends lost 4 bases and 5 bases respectively, with 13 bases between them. The CDR3 length is 13 residues. Germline V gives CDR1 SGHRS, CDR2 YFSETQ.